This entry is about one T cell receptor (beta chain). The data are from a study of blood T cell repertoires in COVID-19. The method was immunoSEQ multiplex PCR; TCRdb's version includes in-frame clones alone and lacks a portion of them. The table lists roughly 350,000 clones, 87% of them singletons, with 10% in the top ten. Germline lookup yields CDR1 MDHEN and CDR2 SYDVKM. The length of the CDR3 is 13 residues. The V end lost 1 base, the J end lost 7 bases, and 9 bases lay between the germline ends. The chain joins TRBV28 to TRBJ2-3; D is unresolved. The source material was peripheral blood. The receptor was derived from a woman aged 25-40 years with COVID-19, enrolled during active disease. CDR3 nucleotide sequence: TGTGCCAGCAGTTTATCGCGAGGCTATACGCAGTATTTT. Amino acid sequence: CASSLSRGYTQYF.